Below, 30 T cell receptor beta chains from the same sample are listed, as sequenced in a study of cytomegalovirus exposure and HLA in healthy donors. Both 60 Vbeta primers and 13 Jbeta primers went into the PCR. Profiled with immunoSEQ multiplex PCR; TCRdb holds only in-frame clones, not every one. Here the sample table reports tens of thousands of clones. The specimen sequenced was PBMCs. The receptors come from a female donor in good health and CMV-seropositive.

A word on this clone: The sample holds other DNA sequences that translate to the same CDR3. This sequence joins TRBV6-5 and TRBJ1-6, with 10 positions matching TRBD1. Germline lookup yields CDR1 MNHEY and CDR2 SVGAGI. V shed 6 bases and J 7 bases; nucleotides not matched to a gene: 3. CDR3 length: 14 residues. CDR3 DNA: TGTGCCAGCAGCCAGGACAGGGGGAATTCACCCCTCCACTTT. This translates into CASSQDRGNSPLHF.

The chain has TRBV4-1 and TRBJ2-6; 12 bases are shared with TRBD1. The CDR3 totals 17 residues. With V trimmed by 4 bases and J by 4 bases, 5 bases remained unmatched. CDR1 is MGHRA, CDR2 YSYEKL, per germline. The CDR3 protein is CASSPRDRGPGANVLTF. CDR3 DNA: TGCGCCAGCAGCCCCCGGGACAGGGGGCCGGGGGCCAACGTCCTGACTTTC.

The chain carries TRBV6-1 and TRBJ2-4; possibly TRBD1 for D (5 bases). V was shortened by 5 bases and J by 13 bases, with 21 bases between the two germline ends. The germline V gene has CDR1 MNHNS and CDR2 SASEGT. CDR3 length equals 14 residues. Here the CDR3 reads CASSHTPQAPGQYF. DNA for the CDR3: TGTGCCAGCAGTCACACCCCACAGGCTCCGGGCCAGTACTTC.

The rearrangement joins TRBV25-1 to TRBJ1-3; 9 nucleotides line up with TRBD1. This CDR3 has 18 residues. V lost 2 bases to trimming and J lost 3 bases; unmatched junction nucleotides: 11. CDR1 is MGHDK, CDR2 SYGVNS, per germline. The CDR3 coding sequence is TGTGCCAGCAGTGAAGGCTTTATCGGGACAGGGTTTGGAAACACCATATATTTT. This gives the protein CASSEGFIGTGFGNTIYF.

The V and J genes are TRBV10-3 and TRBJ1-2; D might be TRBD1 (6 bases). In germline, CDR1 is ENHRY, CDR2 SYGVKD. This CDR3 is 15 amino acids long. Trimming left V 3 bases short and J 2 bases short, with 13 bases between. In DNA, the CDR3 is TGTGCCATCAGTGATCCCTCAGGGGCCAACTATGGCTACACCTTC. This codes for CAISDPSGANYGYTF.

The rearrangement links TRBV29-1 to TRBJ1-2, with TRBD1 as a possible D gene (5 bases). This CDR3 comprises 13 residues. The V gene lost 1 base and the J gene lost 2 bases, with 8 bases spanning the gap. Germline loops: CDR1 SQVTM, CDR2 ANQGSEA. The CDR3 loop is CSVEAAGNYGYTF. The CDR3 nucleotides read TGCAGCGTTGAAGCTGCAGGGAACTATGGCTACACCTTC.

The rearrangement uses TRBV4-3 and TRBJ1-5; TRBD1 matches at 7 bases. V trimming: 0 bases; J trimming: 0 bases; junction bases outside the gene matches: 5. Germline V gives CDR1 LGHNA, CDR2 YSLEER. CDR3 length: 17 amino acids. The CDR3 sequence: CASSQDIGQDSNQPQHF. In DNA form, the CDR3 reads TGCGCCAGCAGCCAAGATATAGGACAGGATAGCAATCAGCCCCAGCATTTT.

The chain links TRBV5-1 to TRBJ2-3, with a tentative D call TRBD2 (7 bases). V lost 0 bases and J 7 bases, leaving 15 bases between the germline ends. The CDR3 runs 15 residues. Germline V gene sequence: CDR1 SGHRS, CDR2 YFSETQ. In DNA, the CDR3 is TGCGCCAGCAGCTTGGTTACGGGGGGCGCATATACGCAGTATTTT. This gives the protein CASSLVTGGAYTQYF.

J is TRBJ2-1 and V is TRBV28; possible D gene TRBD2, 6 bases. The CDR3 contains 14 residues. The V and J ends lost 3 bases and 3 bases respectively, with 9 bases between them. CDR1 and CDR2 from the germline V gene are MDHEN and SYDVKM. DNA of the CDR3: TGTGCCAGCAGTTTGCAGGGAGGCTACAATGAGCAGTTCTTC. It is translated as CASSLQGGYNEQFF. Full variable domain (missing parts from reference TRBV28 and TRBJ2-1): DVKVTQSSRYLVKRTGEKVFLECVQDMDHENMFWYRQDPGLGLRLIYFSYDVKMKEKGDIPEGYSVSREKKERFSLILESASTNQTSMYLCASSLQGGYNEQFFGPGTRLTVL.

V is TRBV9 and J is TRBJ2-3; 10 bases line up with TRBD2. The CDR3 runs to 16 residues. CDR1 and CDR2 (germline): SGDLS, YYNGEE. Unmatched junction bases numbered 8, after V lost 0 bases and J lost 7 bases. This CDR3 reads CASSVGGGTSAYTQYF. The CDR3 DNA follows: TGTGCCAGCAGCGTAGGGGGGGGGACTAGCGCATATACGCAGTATTTT.

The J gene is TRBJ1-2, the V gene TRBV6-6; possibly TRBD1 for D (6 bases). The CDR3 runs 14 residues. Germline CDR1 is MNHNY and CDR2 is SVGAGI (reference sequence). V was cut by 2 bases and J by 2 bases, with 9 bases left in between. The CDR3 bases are TGTGCCAGCAGTTACAGTGGACAGAACTATGGCTACACCTTC. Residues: CASSYSGQNYGYTF.

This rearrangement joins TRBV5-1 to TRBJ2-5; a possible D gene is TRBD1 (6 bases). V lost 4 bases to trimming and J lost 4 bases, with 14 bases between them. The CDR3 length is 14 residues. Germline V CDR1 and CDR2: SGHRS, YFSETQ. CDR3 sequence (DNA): TGCGCCAGCAGCGACCAGGGGAAGCGAGAGACCCAGTACTTC. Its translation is CASSDQGKRETQYF.

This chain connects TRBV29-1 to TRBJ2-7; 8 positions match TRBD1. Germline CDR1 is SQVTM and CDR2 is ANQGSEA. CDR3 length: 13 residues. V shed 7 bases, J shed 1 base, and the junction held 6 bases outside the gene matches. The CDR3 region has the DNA TGCAGCGCCCGGACAGGGAGGTCCTACGAGCAGTACTTC. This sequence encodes CSARTGRSYEQYF.

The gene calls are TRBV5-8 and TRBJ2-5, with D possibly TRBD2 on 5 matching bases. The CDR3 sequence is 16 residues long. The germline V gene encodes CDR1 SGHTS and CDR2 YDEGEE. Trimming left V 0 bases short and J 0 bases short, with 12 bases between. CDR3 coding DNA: TGTGCCAGCAGCTTGGTTTCGGGAAAGTACCAAGAGACCCAGTACTTC. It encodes CASSLVSGKYQETQYF.

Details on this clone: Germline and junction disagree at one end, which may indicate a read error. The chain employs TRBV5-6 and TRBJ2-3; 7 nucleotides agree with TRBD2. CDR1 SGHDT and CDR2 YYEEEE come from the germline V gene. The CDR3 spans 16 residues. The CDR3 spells CASSLARGGGADKQYF. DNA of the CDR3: TGTGCCAGCAGCTTGGCTCGCGGGGGTGGTGCAGATAAGCAGTATTTT.

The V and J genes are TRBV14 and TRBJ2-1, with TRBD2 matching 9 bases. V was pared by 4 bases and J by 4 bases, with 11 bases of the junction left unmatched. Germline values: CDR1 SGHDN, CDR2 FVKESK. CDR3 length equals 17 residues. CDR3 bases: TGTGCCAGCAGCCTAGATAGGGGGACTAGCACTTACAATGAGCAGTTCTTC. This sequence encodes CASSLDRGTSTYNEQFF.

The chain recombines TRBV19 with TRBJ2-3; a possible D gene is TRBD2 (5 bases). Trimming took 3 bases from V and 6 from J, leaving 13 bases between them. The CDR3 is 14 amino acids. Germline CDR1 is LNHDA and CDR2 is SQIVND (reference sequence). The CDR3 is CASSIRELGDTQYF. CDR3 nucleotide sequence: TGTGCCAGTAGTATTCGGGAACTAGGGGATACGCAGTATTTT.

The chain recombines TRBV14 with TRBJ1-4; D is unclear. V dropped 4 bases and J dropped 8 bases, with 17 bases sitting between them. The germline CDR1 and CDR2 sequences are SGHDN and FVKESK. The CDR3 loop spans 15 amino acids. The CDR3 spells CASSRYGVNLEKLFF. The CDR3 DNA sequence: TGTGCCAGCAGCCGGTACGGGGTGAATCTAGAAAAACTGTTTTTT.

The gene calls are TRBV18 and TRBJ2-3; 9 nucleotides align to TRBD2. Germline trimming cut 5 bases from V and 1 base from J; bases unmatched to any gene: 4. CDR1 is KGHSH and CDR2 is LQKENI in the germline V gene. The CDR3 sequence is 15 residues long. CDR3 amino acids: CASSASSGGTDTQYF. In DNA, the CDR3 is TGTGCCAGCTCAGCTTCTAGCGGGGGCACAGATACGCAGTATTTT.

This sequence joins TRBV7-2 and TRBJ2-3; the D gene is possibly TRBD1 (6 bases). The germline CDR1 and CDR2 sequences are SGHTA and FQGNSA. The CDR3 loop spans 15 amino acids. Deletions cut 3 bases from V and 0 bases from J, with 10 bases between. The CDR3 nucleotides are TGTGCCAGCAGCTTGGGACAACTTAGCACAGATACGCAGTATTTT. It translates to CASSLGQLSTDTQYF.

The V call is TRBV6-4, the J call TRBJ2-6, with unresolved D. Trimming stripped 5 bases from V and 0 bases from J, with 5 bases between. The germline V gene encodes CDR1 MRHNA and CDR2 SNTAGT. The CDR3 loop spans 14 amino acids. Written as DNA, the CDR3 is TGTGCCAGCAGTCTTTACTCTGGGGCCAACGTCCTGACTTTC. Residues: CASSLYSGANVLTF.

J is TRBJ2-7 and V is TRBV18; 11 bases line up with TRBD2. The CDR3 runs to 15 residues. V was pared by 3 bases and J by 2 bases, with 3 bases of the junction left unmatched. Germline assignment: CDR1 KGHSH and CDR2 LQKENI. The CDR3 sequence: CASSPTSGGAYEQYF. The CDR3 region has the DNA TGTGCCAGCTCACCCACTAGCGGGGGCGCCTACGAGCAGTACTTC.

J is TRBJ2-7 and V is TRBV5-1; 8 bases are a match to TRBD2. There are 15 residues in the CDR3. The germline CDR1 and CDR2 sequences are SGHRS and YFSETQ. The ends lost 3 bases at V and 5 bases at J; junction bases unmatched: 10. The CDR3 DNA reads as TGCGCCAGCAGCTACTGGACTAGCAATTCTGACGAGCAGTACTTC. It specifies CASSYWTSNSDEQYF.

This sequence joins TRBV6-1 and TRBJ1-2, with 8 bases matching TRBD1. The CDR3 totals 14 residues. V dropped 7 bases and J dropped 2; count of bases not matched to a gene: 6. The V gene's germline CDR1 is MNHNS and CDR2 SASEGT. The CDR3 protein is CASTRGQGNYGYTF. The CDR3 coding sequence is TGTGCCAGCACCCGAGGACAGGGCAACTATGGCTACACCTTC.

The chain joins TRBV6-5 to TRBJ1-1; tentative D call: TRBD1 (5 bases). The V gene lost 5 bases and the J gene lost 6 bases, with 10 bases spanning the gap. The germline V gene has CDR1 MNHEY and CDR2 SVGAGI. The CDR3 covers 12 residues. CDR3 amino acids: CASSRTPAEAFF. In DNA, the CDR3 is TGTGCCAGCAGTCGGACACCAGCTGAAGCTTTCTTT.

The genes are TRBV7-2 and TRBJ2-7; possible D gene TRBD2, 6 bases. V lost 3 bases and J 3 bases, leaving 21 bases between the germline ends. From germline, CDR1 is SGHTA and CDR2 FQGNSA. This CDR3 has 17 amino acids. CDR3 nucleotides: TGTGCCAGCAGCTTTTACGGCGGGATCGACAGAAACTACGAGCAGTACTTC. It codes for CASSFYGGIDRNYEQYF.

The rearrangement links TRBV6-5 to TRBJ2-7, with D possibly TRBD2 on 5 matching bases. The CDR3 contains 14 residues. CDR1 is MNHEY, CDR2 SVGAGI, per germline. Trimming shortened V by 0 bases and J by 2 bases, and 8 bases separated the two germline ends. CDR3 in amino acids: CASSYSGSAYEQYF. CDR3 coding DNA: TGTGCCAGCAGTTACTCAGGGAGCGCCTACGAGCAGTACTTC.

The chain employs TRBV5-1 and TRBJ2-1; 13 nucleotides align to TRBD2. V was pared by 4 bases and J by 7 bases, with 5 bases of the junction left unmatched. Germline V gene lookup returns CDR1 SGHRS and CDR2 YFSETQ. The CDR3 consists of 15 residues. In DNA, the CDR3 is TGCGCCAGCAGCATAGGACTAGCGGGAGTAAATGAGCAGTTCTTC. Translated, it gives CASSIGLAGVNEQFF.

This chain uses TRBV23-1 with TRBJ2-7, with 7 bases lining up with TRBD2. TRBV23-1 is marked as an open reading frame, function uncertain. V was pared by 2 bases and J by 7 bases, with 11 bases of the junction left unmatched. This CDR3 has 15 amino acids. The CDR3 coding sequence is TGCGCCAGCAGTCAACTAGGGACTATTACCCGAGAGCAGTACTTC. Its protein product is CASSQLGTITREQYF.

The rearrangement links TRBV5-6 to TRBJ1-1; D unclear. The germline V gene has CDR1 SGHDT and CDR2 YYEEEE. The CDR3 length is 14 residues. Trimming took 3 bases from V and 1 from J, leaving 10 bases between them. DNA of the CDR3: TGTGCCAGCAGCTCTCGGACTGCGAACACTGAAGCTTTCTTT. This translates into CASSSRTANTEAFF.